This entry lists 20 T cell receptor beta chains sequenced from one sample in a study of blood T cells in healthy people across ages. The authors ran a second PCR of roughly 6 to 12 cycles using a sample-barcoded 5' primer and a J-beta primer mix. From the 5' RACE reads, TCRdb called clonotypes with MiXCR, one entry per CDR3 protein. This sample has roughly 720,000 distinct CDR3 sequences; about 55% occur once, and the top ten carry about 38%. The specimen sequenced was blood. These receptors all stem from an elderly man in good health.

The genes are TRBV29-1 and TRBJ2-5; maybe TRBD2 (6 bases). The end of the DNA fits TRBJ2-7 better, so the J call may be wrong. CDR3 length equals 13 residues. Germline V gives CDR1 SQVTM, CDR2 ANQGSEA. The CDR3 DNA follows: TGCAGCGTTGACAACCCCGGGGGTAGCGAGCAGTACTTC. Protein: CSVDNPGGSEQYF.

V is TRBV13 and J is TRBJ2-1, with TRBD2 matching over 7 bases. V trimming: 5 bases; J trimming: 4 bases; junction bases outside the gene matches: 11. CDR3 size: 16 residues. CDR1 and CDR2 (germline): PRHDT, FYEKMQ (reference sequence). The CDR3 region has the DNA TGTGCCAGCAGCGGCCCCGTCGCGGGGGAATACAATGAGCAGTTCTTC. This translates into CASSGPVAGEYNEQFF.

The chain links TRBV6-1 to TRBJ1-4, with 11 positions matching TRBD1. Trimming removed 4 bases from V and 0 bases from J; junction bases left unmatched: 4. In germline, CDR1 is MNHNS, CDR2 SASEGT. The CDR3 contains 17 residues. The CDR3 DNA is TGTGCCAGCAGTGCCCCGGGACAGGGGGCAACTAATGAAAAACTGTTTTTT. It translates to CASSAPGQGATNEKLFF.

This clonotype was detected once. The chain uses TRBV7-2 and TRBJ2-1; 7 bases align to TRBD1. CDR3 length: 14 residues. Germline CDR1 reads SGHTA; CDR2 reads FQGNSA. V was pared by 2 bases and J by 5 bases, with 3 bases of the junction left unmatched. CDR3 amino acids: CASSLTGTDNEQFF. The CDR3 DNA sequence: TGTGCCAGCAGCTTAACCGGGACAGACAATGAGCAGTTCTTC. Combining the CDR3 with reference TRBV7-2 and TRBJ2-1 gives the whole variable domain GAGVSQSPSNKVTEKGKDVELRCDPISGHTALYWYRQSLGQGLEFLIYFQGNSAPDKSGLPSDRFSAERTGGSVSTLTIQRTQQEDSAVYLCASSLTGTDNEQFFGPGTRLTVL.

The genes are TRBV20-1 and TRBJ2-5, with 8 bases lining up with TRBD2. Trimming took 0 bases from V and 5 from J; bases not matched to a gene: 14. Germline assignment: CDR1 DFQATT and CDR2 SNEGSKA (reference sequence). The CDR3 is 17 residues long. The CDR3 nucleotides are TGCAGTGCTAGAGAGCCCCTCCAAGCGGGAGCAGATGAGACCCAGTACTTC. It specifies CSAREPLQAGADETQYF.

The chain recombines TRBV29-1 with TRBJ2-7; maybe TRBD1 (5 bases). CDR3 length equals 12 residues. V lost 6 bases to trimming and J lost 0 bases, with 9 bases between them. CDR1 and CDR2 from the germline V gene are SQVTM and ANQGSEA. The CDR3: CSVADSSYEQYF. The CDR3 nucleotides read TGCAGCGTGGCTGACAGCTCCTACGAGCAGTACTTC.

The count of this clonotype is one. The V call is TRBV7-2, the J call TRBJ2-1, with D possibly being TRBD2 (6 bases). The germline V gene has CDR1 SGHTA and CDR2 FQGNSA. The CDR3 is 13 residues long. V shed 7 bases and J shed 9 bases, with 16 bases lying between them. The CDR3 region has the DNA TGTGCCAGCATCAATTGGCCGGGGGTTGAGCAGTTCTTC. Translating it yields CASINWPGVEQFF.

This clonotype has only a few counts. CDR3 nucleotide sequence: TGTGCCAGCAGTTACGACGTAGCCGGGCCGAAATATAGCAATCAGCCCCAGCATTTT. Encoded protein: CASSYDVAGPKYSNQPQHF. The rearrangement uses TRBV6-5 and TRBJ1-5; D uncertain. This CDR3 comprises 19 residues. The germline V gene has CDR1 MNHEY and CDR2 SVGAGI. V lost 2 bases and J lost 0, with 20 bases in between.

This clonotype occurred once. V is TRBV7-9 and J is TRBJ2-3; 7 nucleotides agree with TRBD1. Germline CDR1 SEHNR, CDR2 FQNEAQ (reference sequence). The CDR3 totals 17 residues. V was clipped by 3 bases and J by 5 bases; unmatched bases: 14. Written as DNA, the CDR3 is TGTGCCAGCAGCTTCAGGACAGGACAAAACCGGGGAGATACGCAGTATTTT. Protein sequence: CASSFRTGQNRGDTQYF.

The chain uses TRBV28 and TRBJ1-5, with D unresolved. CDR3 length: 17 amino acids. The germline gives CDR1 MDHEN, CDR2 SYDVKM. Trimming took 3 bases from V and 5 from J, leaving 20 bases between them. The CDR3 coding sequence is TGTGCCAGCAGTTTGAGTATAAGGAGGAGGGCAGATCAGCCCCAGCATTTT. This sequence encodes CASSLSIRRRADQPQHF.

The rearrangement links TRBV5-1 to TRBJ2-7, with TRBD1 identical over 9 bases. This CDR3 spans 14 amino acids. Germline assignment: CDR1 SGHRS and CDR2 YFSETQ. Trimming removed 4 bases from V and 7 bases from J; junction bases left unmatched: 9. The CDR3 DNA reads as TGCGCCAGCAGCCTCCAGACAGGGGGGGGTGAGCAGTACTTC. Its translation is CASSLQTGGGEQYF. The full variable domain, with the rest looked up from reference TRBV5-1 and TRBJ2-7, is KAGVTQTPRYLIKTRGQQVTLSCSPISGHRSVSWYQQTPGQGLQFLFEYFSETQRNKGNFPGRFSGRQFSNSRSEMNVSTLELGDSALYLCASSLQTGGGEQYFGPGTRLTVT.

This clonotype was counted a few times. The rearrangement joins TRBV12-3 or TRBV12-4 to TRBJ2-1, with D maybe TRBD2 (5 bases). The V end lost 6 bases, the J end lost 3 bases, and 12 bases lay between the germline ends. The CDR3 totals 14 residues. CDR3 sequence reads: CASRGYAGYNEQFF. CDR3 nucleotides: TGTGCCAGCAGGGGCTACGCGGGCTACAATGAGCAGTTCTTC.

This sequence joins TRBV7-2 and TRBJ2-1, with 8 bases aligning to TRBD2. The CDR3 consists of 18 residues. In germline, CDR1 is SGHTA, CDR2 FQGNSA. The trim removed 3 bases at V and 5 bases at J, leaving 15 bases unmatched. The CDR3 loop is CASSLRSGLAILNNEQFF. CDR3 nucleotide sequence: TGTGCCAGCAGCTTGCGCAGTGGACTAGCAATTCTAAACAATGAGCAGTTCTTC.

The chain employs TRBV9 and TRBJ1-1; D unresolved. The V gene lost 4 bases and the J gene lost 0 bases, with 10 bases spanning the gap. This CDR3 contains 14 residues. Germline V lookup: CDR1 SGDLS, CDR2 YYNGEE. The CDR3 nucleotides read TGTGCCAGCAGCCCCATGCAGATGAACACTGAAGCTTTCTTT. Encoded protein: CASSPMQMNTEAFF.

The gene calls are TRBV7-2 and TRBJ1-2; D gene ambiguous. V lost 5 bases, J lost 5 bases, and 12 bases lay in between. The CDR3 covers 13 residues. Per the germline V gene, CDR1 is SGHTA and CDR2 is FQGNSA. Written as DNA, the CDR3 is TGTGCCAGCAGCCCCCTGTCCCAATATGGCTACACCTTC. Translated, it gives CASSPLSQYGYTF.

V is TRBV3-1 and J is TRBJ1-1; D unresolved. The CDR3 totals 14 residues. CDR1 and CDR2 (germline): LGHDT, YNNKEL (reference sequence). Between the trimmed V and J ends, which lost 1 base and 3 bases, there was a span of 9 bases. In DNA, the CDR3 is TGTGCCAGCAGCCAAGTTAGCGGGGACACTGAAGCTTTCTTT. Its translation is CASSQVSGDTEAFF.

The chain couples TRBV9 to TRBJ2-1; D gene uncertain. This CDR3 comprises 16 residues. Looked up from germline, CDR1 is SGDLS and CDR2 is YYNGEE. The V and J ends lost 0 bases and 0 bases respectively, with 10 bases between them. The CDR3 DNA follows: TGTGCCAGCAGCGTAGGCCAGGTAAGCTCCTACAATGAGCAGTTCTTC. Amino acids: CASSVGQVSSYNEQFF.

The J gene is TRBJ2-7, the V gene TRBV12-3 or TRBV12-4; a weak D match, TRBD2 (7 bases). V was clipped by 4 bases and J by 7 bases, with 23 bases between them. The CDR3 is made up of 16 amino acids. In DNA form, the CDR3 reads TGTGCCAGCAGTTCCGCGGGGGCGGGAGTCGTCAATGAGCAGTACTTC. Translated, it gives CASSSAGAGVVNEQYF.

This chain links TRBV27 with TRBJ1-2; TRBD1 matches 9 bases. Losses at the gene ends were 5 bases for V and 8 bases for J; bases not matched to a gene: 12. The germline CDR1 and CDR2 sequences are MNHEY and SMNVEV (reference sequence). There are 15 residues in the CDR3. In DNA form, the CDR3 reads TGTGCCAGCAGTCTCAGGACAGGGGCCTCACCGGGCTACACCTTC. Translated: CASSLRTGASPGYTF.

The rearrangement joins TRBV6-5 to TRBJ2-7; the D is unclear. This CDR3 has 13 amino acids. V lost 8 bases and J lost 2, with 13 bases in between. CDR1 and CDR2 (germline): MNHEY, SVGAGI. The DNA of the CDR3 is TGTGCCAGCGAAAGGGCCTTCACCTACGAGCAGTACTTC. Protein sequence: CASERAFTYEQYF.